This T cell receptor (beta chain) stems from a study of shared clonotypes between healthy human individuals. Measured with immunoSEQ multiplex PCR; TCRdb has only the in-frame clones, and not every one. This sample carries approximately 940,000 clones, around 80% of them seen once, and the ten largest clones take about 1.5%. Both subsets, CD45RA+ naive and CD45RA-negative memory, were split from the CD4+ cells. The receptor was isolated from a young man in good health. The source material was memory CD4+ T cells sorted from blood. The sample's subset: CD45RA-negative fraction.

The CDR3 loop is CASSQSQGTSGTEAFF. As DNA, the CDR3 is TGTGCCAGCAGCCAATCCCAGGGGACAAGCGGCACTGAAGCTTTCTTT. V gene TRBV16 combines with J gene TRBJ1-1, with a possible D match to TRBD1 (6 bases). V shed 0 bases and J shed 4 bases, with 15 bases lying between them. This CDR3 is built from 16 residues. From germline, CDR1 is KGHSY and CDR2 FQNENV.